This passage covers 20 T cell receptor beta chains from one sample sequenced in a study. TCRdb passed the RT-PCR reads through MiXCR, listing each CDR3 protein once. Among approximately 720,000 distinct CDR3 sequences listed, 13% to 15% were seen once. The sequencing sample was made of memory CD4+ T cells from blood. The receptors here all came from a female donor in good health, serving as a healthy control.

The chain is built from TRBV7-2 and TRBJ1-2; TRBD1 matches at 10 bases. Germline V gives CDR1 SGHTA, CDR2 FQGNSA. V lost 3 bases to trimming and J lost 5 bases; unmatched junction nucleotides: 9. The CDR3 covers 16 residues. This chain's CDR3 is CASSFGTGARSYGYTF. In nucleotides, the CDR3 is TGTGCCAGCAGCTTCGGGACAGGGGCGCGTTCTTATGGCTACACCTTC. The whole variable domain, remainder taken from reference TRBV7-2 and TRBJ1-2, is GAGVSQSPSNKVTEKGKDVELRCDPISGHTALYWYRQSLGQGLEFLIYFQGNSAPDKSGLPSDRFSAERTGGSVSTLTIQRTQQEDSAVYLCASSFGTGARSYGYTFGSGTRLTVV.

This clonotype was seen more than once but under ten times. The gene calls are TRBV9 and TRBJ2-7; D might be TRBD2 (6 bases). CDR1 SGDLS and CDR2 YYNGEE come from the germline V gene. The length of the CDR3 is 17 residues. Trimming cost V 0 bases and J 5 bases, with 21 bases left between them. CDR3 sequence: CASSVGNSRRDGDEQYF. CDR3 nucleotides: TGTGCCAGCAGCGTAGGAAACTCGAGGAGGGACGGGGACGAGCAGTACTTC. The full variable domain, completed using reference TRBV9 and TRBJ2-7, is DSGVTQTPKHLITATGQRVTLRCSPRSGDLSVYWYQQSLDQGLQFLIQYYNGEERAKGNILERFSAQQFPDLHSELNLSSLELGDSALYFCASSVGNSRRDGDEQYFGPGTRLTVT.

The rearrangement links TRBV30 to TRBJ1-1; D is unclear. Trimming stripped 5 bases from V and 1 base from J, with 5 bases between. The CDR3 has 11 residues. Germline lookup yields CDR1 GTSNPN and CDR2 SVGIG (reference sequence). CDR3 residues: CAWAKNTEAFF. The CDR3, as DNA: TGTGCCTGGGCTAAGAACACTGAAGCTTTCTTT.

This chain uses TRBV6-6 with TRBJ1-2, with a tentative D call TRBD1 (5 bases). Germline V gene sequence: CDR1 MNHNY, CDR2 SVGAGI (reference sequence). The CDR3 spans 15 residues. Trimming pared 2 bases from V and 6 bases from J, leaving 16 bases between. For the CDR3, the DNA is TGTGCCAGCAGTTACCAGGGTAGGGCTCGGAATGGCTACACCTTC. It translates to CASSYQGRARNGYTF.

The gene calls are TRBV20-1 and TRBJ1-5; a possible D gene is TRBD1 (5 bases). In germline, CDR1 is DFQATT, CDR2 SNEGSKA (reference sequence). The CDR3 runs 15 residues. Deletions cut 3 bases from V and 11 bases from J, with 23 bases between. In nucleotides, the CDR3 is TGCAGTGCTAGCTCCAAGGGCAGGGAAGTCTGGGCCCAGCATTTT. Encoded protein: CSASSKGREVWAQHF.

For the CDR3, the DNA is TGCAGTGCTAGACATAAAGACAGTTTTGGTTCGGGGGAGACCCAGTACTTC. Translating gives CSARHKDSFGSGETQYF. The chain recombines TRBV20-1 with TRBJ2-5; D possibly uses TRBD1 or TRBD2 (5 bases each). V lost 2 bases and J lost 5, with 24 bases in between. There are 17 residues in the CDR3. CDR1 and CDR2 (germline): DFQATT, SNEGSKA (reference sequence).

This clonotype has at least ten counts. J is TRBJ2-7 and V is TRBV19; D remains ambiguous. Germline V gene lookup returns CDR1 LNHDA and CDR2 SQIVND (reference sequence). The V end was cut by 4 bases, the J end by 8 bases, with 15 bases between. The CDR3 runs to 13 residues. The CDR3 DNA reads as TGTGCCAGTAGTACGGGTTCTTACGAGAAGCAGTACTTC. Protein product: CASSTGSYEKQYF.

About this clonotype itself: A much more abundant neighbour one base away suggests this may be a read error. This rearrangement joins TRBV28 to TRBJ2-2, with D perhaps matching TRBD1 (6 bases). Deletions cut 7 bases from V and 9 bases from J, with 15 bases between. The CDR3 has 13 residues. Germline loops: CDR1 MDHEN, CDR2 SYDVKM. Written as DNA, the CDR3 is TGTGCCAGCATCACACAGGGTGCCTGGGAGCTGTTTTTT. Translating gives CASITQGAWELFF.

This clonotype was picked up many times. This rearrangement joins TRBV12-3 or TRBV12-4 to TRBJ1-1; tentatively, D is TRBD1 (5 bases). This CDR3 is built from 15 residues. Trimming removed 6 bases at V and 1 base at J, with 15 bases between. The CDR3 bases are TGTGCCAGCAGCAATTCGGTGGGGGAGAACACTGAAGCTTTCTTT. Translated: CASSNSVGENTEAFF.

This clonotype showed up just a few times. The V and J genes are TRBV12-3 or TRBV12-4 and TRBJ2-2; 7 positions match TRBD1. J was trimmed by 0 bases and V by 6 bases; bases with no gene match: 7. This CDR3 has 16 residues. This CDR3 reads CASRTDRVPNTGELFF. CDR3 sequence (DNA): TGTGCCAGCAGGACTGACAGGGTACCGAACACCGGGGAGCTGTTTTTT.

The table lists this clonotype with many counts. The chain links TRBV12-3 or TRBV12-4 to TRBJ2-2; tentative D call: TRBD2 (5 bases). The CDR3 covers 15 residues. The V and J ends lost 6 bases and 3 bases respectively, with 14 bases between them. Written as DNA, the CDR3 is TGTGCCAGCAGCCTAGCTAGGCACGACACCGGGGAGCTGTTTTTT. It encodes CASSLARHDTGELFF.

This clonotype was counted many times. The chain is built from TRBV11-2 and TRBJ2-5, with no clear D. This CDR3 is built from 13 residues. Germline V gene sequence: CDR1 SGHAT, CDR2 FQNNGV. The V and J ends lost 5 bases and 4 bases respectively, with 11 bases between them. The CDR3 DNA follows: TGTGCCAGCAGCGGGCTTTGGGGAGAGACCCAGTACTTC. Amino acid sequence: CASSGLWGETQYF.

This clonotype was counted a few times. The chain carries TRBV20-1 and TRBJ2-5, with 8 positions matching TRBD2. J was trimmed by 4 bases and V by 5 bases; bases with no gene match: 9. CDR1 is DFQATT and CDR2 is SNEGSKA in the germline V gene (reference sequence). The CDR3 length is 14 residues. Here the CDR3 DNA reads TGCAGTGCTCAGTCGGGGGGGGCCGGAGAGACCCAGTACTTC. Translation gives CSAQSGGAGETQYF.

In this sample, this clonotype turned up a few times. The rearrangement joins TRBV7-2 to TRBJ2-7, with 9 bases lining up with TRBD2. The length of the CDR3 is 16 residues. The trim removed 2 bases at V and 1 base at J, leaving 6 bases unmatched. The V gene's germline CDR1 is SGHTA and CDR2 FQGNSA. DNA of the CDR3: TGTGCCAGCAGCTTACTTCCGAGCGGGGGGTCCTACGAGCAGTACTTC. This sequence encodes CASSLLPSGGSYEQYF.

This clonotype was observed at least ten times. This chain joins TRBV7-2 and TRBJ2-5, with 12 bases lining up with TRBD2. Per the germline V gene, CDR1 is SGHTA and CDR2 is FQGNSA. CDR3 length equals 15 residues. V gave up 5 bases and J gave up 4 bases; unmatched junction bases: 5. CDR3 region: CASSISSGGGETQYF. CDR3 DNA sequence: TGTGCCAGCAGCATATCTAGCGGGGGGGGAGAGACCCAGTACTTC.

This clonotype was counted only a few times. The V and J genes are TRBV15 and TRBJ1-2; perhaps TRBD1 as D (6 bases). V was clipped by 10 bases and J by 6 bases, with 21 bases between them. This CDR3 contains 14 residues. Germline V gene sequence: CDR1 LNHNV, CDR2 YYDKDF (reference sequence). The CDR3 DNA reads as TGTGCCAGCAATCCCTCCAGGGGCGGTGATGGCTACACCTTC. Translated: CASNPSRGGDGYTF.

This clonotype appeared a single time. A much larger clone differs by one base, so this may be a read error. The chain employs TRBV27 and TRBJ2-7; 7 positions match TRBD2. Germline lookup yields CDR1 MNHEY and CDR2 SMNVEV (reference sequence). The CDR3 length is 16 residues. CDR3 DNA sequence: TGTGCCAGCGAGCGCTGGGGGGGGTTTAGCTCCTACGAGCAGCACTTC. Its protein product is CASERWGGFSSYEQHF.

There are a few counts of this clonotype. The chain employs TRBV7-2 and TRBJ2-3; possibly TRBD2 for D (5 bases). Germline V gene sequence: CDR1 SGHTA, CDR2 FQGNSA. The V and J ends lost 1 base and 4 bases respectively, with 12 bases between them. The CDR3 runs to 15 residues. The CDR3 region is CASSLGAPGADTQYF. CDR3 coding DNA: TGTGCCAGCAGCTTAGGGGCACCCGGGGCAGATACGCAGTATTTT.

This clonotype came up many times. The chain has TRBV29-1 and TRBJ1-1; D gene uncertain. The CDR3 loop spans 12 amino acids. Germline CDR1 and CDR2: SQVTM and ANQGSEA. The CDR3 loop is CSSRALNTEAFF. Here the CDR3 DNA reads TGCAGTTCCCGGGCCCTGAACACTGAAGCTTTCTTT.

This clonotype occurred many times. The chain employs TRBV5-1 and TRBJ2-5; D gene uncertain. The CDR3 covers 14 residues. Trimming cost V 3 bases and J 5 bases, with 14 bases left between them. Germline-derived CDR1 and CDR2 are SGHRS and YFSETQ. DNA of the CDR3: TGCGCCAGCAGCTCAGTTGGGGTGACGGAGACCCAGTACTTC. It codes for CASSSVGVTETQYF.